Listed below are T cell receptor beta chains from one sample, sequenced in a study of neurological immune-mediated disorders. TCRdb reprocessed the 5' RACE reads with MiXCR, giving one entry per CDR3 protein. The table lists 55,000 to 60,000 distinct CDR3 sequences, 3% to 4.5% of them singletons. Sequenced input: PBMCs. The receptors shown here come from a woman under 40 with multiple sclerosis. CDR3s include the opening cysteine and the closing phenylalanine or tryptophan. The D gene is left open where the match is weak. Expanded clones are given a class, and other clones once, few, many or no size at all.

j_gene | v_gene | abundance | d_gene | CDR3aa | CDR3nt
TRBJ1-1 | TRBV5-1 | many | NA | CASSLATERTEAFF | TGCGCCAGCAGCTTGGCGACGGAGCGGACTGAAGCTTTCTTT
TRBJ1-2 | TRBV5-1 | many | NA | CASKAGTVGYGYTF | TGCGCCAGCAAGGCCGGTACAGTGGGCTATGGCTACACCTTC
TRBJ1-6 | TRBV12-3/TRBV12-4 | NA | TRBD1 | CASSDRGSSPLHF | TGTGCCAGCAGTGACAGGGGCAGTTCACCCCTCCACTTT
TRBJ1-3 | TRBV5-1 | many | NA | CASSWEGSSGNTIYF | TGCGCCAGCAGCTGGGAAGGTAGCTCTGGAAACACCATATATTTT
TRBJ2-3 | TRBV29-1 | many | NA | CSVEHPTNRERTDTQYF | TGCAGCGTTGAACACCCGACAAACAGGGAACGCACAGATACGCAGTATTTT
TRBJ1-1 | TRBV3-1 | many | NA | CASSQEEGTEAFF | TGTGCCAGCAGCCAAGAAGAAGGTACTGAAGCTTTCTTT
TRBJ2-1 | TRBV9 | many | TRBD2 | CASSLRTSANEQFF | TGTGCCAGCAGCCTACGGACTAGCGCAAATGAGCAGTTCTTC
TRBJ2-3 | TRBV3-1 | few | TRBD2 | CASSPRLAAYTDTQYF | TGTGCCAGCAGCCCGCGACTAGCGGCCTACACAGATACGCAGTATTTT
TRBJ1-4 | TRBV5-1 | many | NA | CASSGEGATNEKLFF | TGCGCCAGCAGCGGCGAGGGTGCAACTAATGAAAAACTGTTTTTT
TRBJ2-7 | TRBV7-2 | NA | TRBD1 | CASRRDRYEQYF | TGTGCCAGCAGAAGGGACAGGTACGAGCAGTACTTC
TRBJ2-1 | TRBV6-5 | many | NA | CASSQAWPSNEQFF | TGTGCCAGCAGCCAGGCCTGGCCCTCAAATGAGCAGTTCTTC